This section outlines one T cell receptor beta chain sequence together with its context. Its antigen remains unidentified. At one of its ends the junction is not consistent with the germline gene, which may arise from a read error. Whole blood was collected in K2EDTA tubes by collaborating institutions according to the institutions' own protocols. For TCRbeta analysis, collaborators shipped samples in one of three forms: frozen whole blood, isolated PBMCs, or DNA extracted from either of those sample types. The germline V gene sets CDR1 to SQVTM and CDR2 to ANQGSEA. The CDR3 contains 11 residues, cysteine and phenylalanine counted. Only CDR3 DNA is held: 33 bases, read in frame from base 1. This sample was taken from a study of blood T cell repertoires in COVID-19 (dated by TCRdb to about 2020). Concerning the study at large: Samples from collaborators originated in the United States, Italy and Spain and spanned both the acute and convalescent phases of COVID-19. The repertoires were released in a freely available public database intended as a resource for research on the immune response to SARS-CoV-2. Sample metadata almost always included a de-identified subject ID, COVID-19 status, age in years and sex. The samples were drawn from two sources: the first 160 participants of the ongoing ImmuneRACE study, and 950 to 1,500 subjects contributed by 6 global collaborators. The prospective study material was composed of cDNA or gDNA derived from T cells, B-cell-depleted T cells, or PBMCs. Deeply sampled blood TCRbeta repertoires from subjects exposed to, actively infected with, or recovered from COVID-19 were included in the dataset. Where available, HLA class I and class II types were obtained from metadata supplied by the sample provider rather than from assay-based typing.

Overall study results and their limits: The amount of clinical and demographic metadata varied by source and participant and was provided uncurated.

TCRbeta CDR3 regions were amplified from genomic DNA using the immunoSEQ Assay, a bias-controlled multiplex PCR. Per the original workflow: The number of nucleated cells in each sample was estimated by amplification of reference gene primers within the assay. To quantify the absolute abundance of each unique TCRbeta CDR3 rearrangement, sequence reads were collapsed and filtered. For each sample, productive Simpson clonality was calculated by taking the square root of Simpson's diversity index across productive rearrangements. Here the immuneACCESS table is served through TCRdb, limited to in-frame sequences with V and J called. Missing clones are a known gap in these copies; in checked studies unresolved V genes cover under half, and the rest lacks a known reason. V, J and clone size are those of that table, while D and trimming were read from the DNA. A total of roughly 86,000 clones appear in this sample, around 84% of them only once. The top ten clones comprise about 5.1% of the sample.

This TCR was sampled from a man aged 35-49 years with acute or convalescent COVID-19. The sample was peripheral blood. The chain employs TRBV29-1 and TRBJ1-1, and possibly TRBD1, on 5 matching bases. CDR3 region: CSVAAGTDAFF. The DNA is TGCAGCGTTGCAGCCGGGACTGATGCTTTCTTT.